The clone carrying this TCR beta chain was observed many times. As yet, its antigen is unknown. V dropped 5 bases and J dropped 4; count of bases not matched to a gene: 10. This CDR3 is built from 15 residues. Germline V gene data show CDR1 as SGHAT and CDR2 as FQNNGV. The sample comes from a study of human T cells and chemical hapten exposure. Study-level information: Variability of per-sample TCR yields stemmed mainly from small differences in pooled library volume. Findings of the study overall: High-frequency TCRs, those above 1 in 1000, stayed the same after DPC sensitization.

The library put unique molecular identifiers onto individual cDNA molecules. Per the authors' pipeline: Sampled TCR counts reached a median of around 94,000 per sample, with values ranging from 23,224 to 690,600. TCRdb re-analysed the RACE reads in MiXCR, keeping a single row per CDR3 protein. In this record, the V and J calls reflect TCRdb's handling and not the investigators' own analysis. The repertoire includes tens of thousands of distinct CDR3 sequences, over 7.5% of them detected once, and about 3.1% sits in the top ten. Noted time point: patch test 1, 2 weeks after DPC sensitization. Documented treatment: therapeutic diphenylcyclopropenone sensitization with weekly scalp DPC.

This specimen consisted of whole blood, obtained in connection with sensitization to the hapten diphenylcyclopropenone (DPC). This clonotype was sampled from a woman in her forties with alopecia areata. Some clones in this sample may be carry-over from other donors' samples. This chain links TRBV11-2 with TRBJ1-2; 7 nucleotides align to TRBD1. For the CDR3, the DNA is TGTGCCAGCAGCCCACAGGGGAACATGGTCTATGGCTACACCTTC. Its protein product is CASSPQGNMVYGYTF.